Listed below are T cell receptor beta chains from one sample, sequenced in a study of blood T cell repertoires in COVID-19. The method was immunoSEQ multiplex PCR; TCRdb's version includes in-frame clones alone and lacks a portion of them. The sample shows 250,000 or so clones, around nine tenths of them seen only once. The sequenced sample consisted of peripheral blood. The receptor source for this set is a man aged 35 to 55 with active or convalescent COVID-19. Each CDR3 is given with its conserved first and last residue. D genes are given only for firm matches. The size of a clone is reported for some rows only, either as once, few or many, or as a class for expanded clones.

>18|NA|TRBJ1-5|TRBV7-3|NA
TGTGCCAGCAGCCCAGGAGCAGAGACAGTTTACCGCAATCAGCCCCAGCATTTT
CASSPGAETVYRNQPQHF
>16|NA|TRBJ2-5|TRBV11-3|NA
TGTGCCAGCAGCCCCCGTGGGACATTCCTGACAGAGACCCAGTACTTC
CASSPRGTFLTETQYF
>14|NA|TRBJ1-2|TRBV7-2|NA
TGTGCCAGCAGCTTAGTCGGCAGGGGCTATGGCTACACCTTC
CASSLVGRGYGYTF
>16|TRBD1|TRBJ1-2|TRBV5-1|NA
TGCGCCAGCAGCTTGACCGGGACAGGCGGTCTGGGTGGCTACACCTTC
CASSLTGTGGLGGYTF
>14|TRBD1|TRBJ1-1|TRBV28|NA
TGTGCCAGCAGCCTGGACAGGGTGGTTGTCCGAGCTTTCTTT
CASSLDRVVVRAFF
>15|TRBD2|TRBJ2-5|TRBV5-1|NA
TGCGCCAGCAGTATAAGCGGGGGGTGGCAAGAGACCCAGTACTTC
CASSISGGWQETQYF
>13|TRBD1|TRBJ1-2|TRBV5-1|NA
TGCGCCAGTGGGGACAGGGGGCCATCTGGCTACACCTTC
CASGDRGPSGYTF
>16|TRBD1|TRBJ1-3|TRBV7-6|NA
TGTGCCAGCAGCCCGGGACAGGGGTACTCTGGAAACACCATATATTTT
CASSPGQGYSGNTIYF
>16|TRBD1|TRBJ1-6|TRBV30|NA
TGTGCCTGGAGTGTCCAACAGGGGTTCTATAATTCACCCCTCCACTTT
CAWSVQQGFYNSPLHF
>14|TRBD1|TRBJ1-2|TRBV28|NA
TGTGCCAGCAGCTCGGACAGGGGGCTCTATGGCTACACCTTC
CASSSDRGLYGYTF
>13|NA|TRBJ2-2|TRBV10-3|NA
TGTGCCATCAACGACAGAATCACCGGGGAGCTGTTTTTT
CAINDRITGELFF
>17|TRBD1|TRBJ2-6|TRBV13|NA
TGTGCCAGCAGCCCCTCCAGGGGGATGGCTGGGGCCAACGTCCTGACTTTC
CASSPSRGMAGANVLTF
>13|NA|TRBJ1-2|TRBV28|NA
TGTGCCAGCACTAAAGGGGATAAGTACGGCTACACCTTC
CASTKGDKYGYTF
>16|NA|TRBJ2-3|TRBV10-3|NA
TGTGCCGCCCTCCCAACGCCGGGTCTGAGTACAGATACGCAGTATTTT
CAALPTPGLSTDTQYF
>15|NA|TRBJ1-6|TRBV28|NA
TGTGCCAGCAGTTCCTTTGGGCGGTCGGGATCACCCCTCCACTTT
CASSSFGRSGSPLHF
>13|NA|TRBJ2-1|TRBV19|few
TGTGCCAGTAGTATTAACGCACTCAATGAGCAGTTCTTC
CASSINALNEQFF
>16|TRBD2|TRBJ2-3|TRBV24-1|once
TGTGCCACCAGTTCTGGACTAGCGGATAACACAGATACGCAGTATTTT
CATSSGLADNTDTQYF
>13|NA|TRBJ1-1|TRBV7-8|NA
TGTGCCAGCAGCCTCAACCTAGGACAGCGGGCTTTCTTT
CASSLNLGQRAFF
>16|NA|TRBJ2-5|TRBV28|NA
TGTGCCAGCAGTACAGCCTACCGGGATAACCAAGAGACCCAGTACTTC
CASSTAYRDNQETQYF
>11|NA|TRBJ2-7|TRBV20-1|NA
TGCAGTGCTAGAGAATCGGGCGAGCAGTACTTC
CSARESGEQYF
>14|TRBD1|TRBJ2-1|TRBV14|NA
TGTGCCAGCAGCCCGCGACAGGGTTGGAATGAGCAGTTCTTC
CASSPRQGWNEQFF
>20|TRBD1|TRBJ1-1|TRBV6-6|NA
TGTGCCAGCAGTCGGGACAGGGCCAAATACCACATCATCATGAACACTGAAGCTTTCTTT
CASSRDRAKYHIIMNTEAFF
>14|NA|TRBJ1-1|TRBV5-1|NA
TGCGCCAGCAGCTTGGCTTTAGCAGGCCAGGGAGCTTTCTTT
CASSLALAGQGAFF
>16|TRBD2|TRBJ2-1|TRBV29-1|NA
TGCAGCGTTTGGGGCGGGGGGAATTTCGGTGGCAATGAGCAGTTCTTC
CSVWGGGNFGGNEQFF
>15|NA|TRBJ1-1|TRBV5-1|NA
TGCGCCAGCAGCTTGGAAGGGGGACTAAACACTGAAGCTTTCTTT
CASSLEGGLNTEAFF
>14|NA|TRBJ1-1|TRBV11-3|NA
TGTGCCAGCAGCTTAAACTCGGTGAACACTGAAGCTTTCTTT
CASSLNSVNTEAFF
>14|NA|TRBJ2-5|TRBV6-5|NA
TGTGCCAGCAGTTACTCCGGGGAGAAGGAGACCCAGTACTTC
CASSYSGEKETQYF
>14|NA|TRBJ1-1|TRBV19|NA
TGTGCCAGTAGTAGGCGGGGGGCGGTCACTGAAGCTTTCTTT
CASSRRGAVTEAFF
>14|NA|TRBJ1-2|TRBV28|NA
TGTGCCAGCAGTGCGAGTTTGCAGGCTGGGGGCTACACCTTC
CASSASLQAGGYTF
>16|NA|TRBJ1-3|TRBV13|NA
TGTGCCAGCAGCTTAGTTACTGCGAGCTCTGGAAACACCATATATTTT
CASSLVTASSGNTIYF
>13|NA|TRBJ1-5|TRBV9|NA
TGTGCCAGCAGCGTAGATGGGGCGAAGCCCCAGCATTTT
CASSVDGAKPQHF
>15|NA|TRBJ2-3|TRBV5-1|NA
TGCGCCAGCAGCCCAAGCATCGGGGGCACAGATACGCAGTATTTT
CASSPSIGGTDTQYF
>18|TRBD2|TRBJ2-3|TRBV24-1|NA
TGTGCCACCAGTGAAAGGACTAGCGGGACCCCGGGCACAGATACGCAGTATTTT
CATSERTSGTPGTDTQYF
>15|NA|TRBJ1-2|TRBV19|NA
TGTGCCAGTAGTATGTTAGGGACTCCTAACTATGGCTACACCTTC
CASSMLGTPNYGYTF
>16|TRBD1|TRBJ2-7|TRBV28|NA
TGTGCCAGCAGTTTACTGTCGACAGGGGGAACCTACGAGCAGTACTTC
CASSLLSTGGTYEQYF
>13|NA|TRBJ2-3|TRBV5-6|NA
TGTGCCAGCAGTCCGAGCGGCGCAGATACGCAGTATTTT
CASSPSGADTQYF
>14|TRBD1|TRBJ1-5|TRBV2|NA
TGTGCCAGCAGCGGGACAGGGGGCAATCAGCCCCAGCATTTT
CASSGTGGNQPQHF
>13|TRBD1|TRBJ2-1|TRBV5-4|NA
TGTGCCAGCAGGATCAAGGACAGGGATGAGCAGTTCTTC
CASRIKDRDEQFF
>17|NA|TRBJ2-5|TRBV7-3|NA
TGTGCCAGCAGCGCCCTCCCCGAACAGGGCATGGGTGAGACCCAGTACTTC
CASSALPEQGMGETQYF